This T cell receptor beta chain was recorded in a study of cytomegalovirus exposure and HLA in healthy donors. At the level of the study: The roughly 130 validation repertoires used the same platform as the approximately 620 first-cohort repertoires (as reported by a later analysis).

Regarding the study as a whole: The authors enumerated around 150 TCR beta chains as linked to cytomegalovirus.

Remarks on this clone: The antigen is undetermined.

Sequencing was performed with immunoSEQ multiplex PCR; in TCRdb, only in-frame clones are kept and a portion is missing. The data hold 150,000 to 200,000 clones, with around four fifths observed a single time. This CDR3 has 15 amino acids. The V gene end was trimmed by 4 bases and the J gene end by 1 base; junction bases not matched to a gene: 3. Germline assignment: CDR1 SGHTS and CDR2 YDEGEE. This chain connects TRBV5-8 to TRBJ2-1; 9 nucleotides line up with TRBD2. Sequencing input: PBMCs. The sequence came from a man aged 25-45 years in good health and CMV-seropositive. CDR3 residues: CASSVAGASYNEQFF. DNA of the CDR3: TGTGCCAGCAGCGTAGCGGGGGCGTCCTACAATGAGCAGTTCTTC. Supplemented by reference TRBV5-8 and TRBJ2-1, the full variable domain reads EAGVTQSPTHLIKTRGQQATLRCSPISGHTSVYWYQQALGLGLQFLLWYDEGEERNRGNFPPRFSGRQFPNYSSELNVNALELEDSALYLCASSVAGASYNEQFFGPGTRLTVL.